The next 5 T cell receptor beta chains were all read from a single sample in a study of blood T cell repertoires in COVID-19. Assay: immunoSEQ multiplex PCR; the TCRdb copy retains only in-frame clones and omits some. The data contain 260,000 or so clones, just over 85% of them singletons. The sequenced sample was PBMCs or T cells enriched from blood (not recorded which). The source is a young man who had recovered from COVID-19.

This clone appeared a few times. The gene calls are TRBV7-9 and TRBJ1-1, with D maybe TRBD1 (5 bases). CDR3 length: 14 residues. Per germline, CDR1 SEHNR and CDR2 FQNEAQ (reference sequence). The V gene lost 3 bases and the J gene lost 4 bases, with 12 bases spanning the gap. The CDR3 DNA sequence: TGTGCCAGCAGCTTTGGCAGCGGGGGCACTGAAGCTTTCTTT. This codes for CASSFGSGGTEAFF.

This clone appeared a single time. The chain links TRBV15 to TRBJ2-1; perhaps TRBD1 as D (5 bases). Germline-derived CDR1 and CDR2 are LNHNV and YYDKDF (reference sequence). The CDR3 runs to 15 residues. Trimming took off 0 bases at V and 4 bases at J, with 10 bases between the two ends. The CDR3 sequence: CATSRDRERYNEQFF. Here the CDR3 DNA reads TGTGCCACCAGCAGAGACAGGGAAAGGTACAATGAGCAGTTCTTC.

The chain combines TRBV11-3 with TRBJ2-1, with 11 positions matching TRBD2. CDR3 length: 16 amino acids. Germline loops: CDR1 SGHNT, CDR2 YENEEA. The J segment lost 2 bases and the V segment lost 3 bases, leaving 3 bases of the junction unmatched. The CDR3 is CASSLLAGGPYNEQFF. CDR3 nucleotide sequence: TGTGCCAGCAGCTTGTTAGCGGGAGGGCCCTACAATGAGCAGTTCTTC.

J is TRBJ1-2 and V is TRBV12-3 or TRBV12-4; D is undetermined. The CDR3 length is 12 residues. V was pared by 5 bases and J by 5 bases, with 9 bases between. DNA for the CDR3: TGTGCCAGCAGTCCCTCCCTATATGGCTACACCTTC. As protein: CASSPSLYGYTF.

The V and J genes are TRBV9 and TRBJ2-1; D may be TRBD1 (6 bases). From germline, CDR1 is SGDLS and CDR2 YYNGEE. Trimming took 0 bases from V and 9 from J, leaving 10 bases between them. The CDR3 contains 13 residues. The CDR3 sequence: CASSVVSDSEQFF. CDR3 coding DNA: TGTGCCAGCAGCGTAGTGTCGGACAGTGAGCAGTTCTTC.